What follows are 8 T cell receptor beta chains derived from one specimen sequenced in a study of T cell repertoires in cytomegalovirus infection. Each CDR3 protein is one row after TCRdb ran MiXCR on the reads. The sample carries roughly 500,000 distinct CDR3 sequences, 11% recorded once. Sequenced: PBMCs. The receptor set was obtained from a human donor in good health (CMV status not recorded). Some clones in this sample may be carry-over from other donors' samples.

This clonotype occurred many times. This chain connects TRBV7-9 to TRBJ2-3; tentatively, D is TRBD2 (6 bases). CDR3 length equals 13 residues. V was shortened by 1 base and J by 9 bases, with 11 bases between the two germline ends. Per the germline V gene, CDR1 is SEHNR and CDR2 is FQNEAQ (reference sequence). CDR3 sequence (DNA): TGTGCCAGCAGCTTAGAGGAGGGAGACACGCAGTATTTT. This translates into CASSLEEGDTQYF. Filled out from reference TRBV7-9 and TRBJ2-3, the complete variable domain reads DTGVSQNPRHKITKRGQNVTFRCDPISEHNRLYWYRQTLGQGPEFLTYFQNEAQLEKSRLLSDRFSAERPKGSFSTLEIQRTEQGDSAMYLCASSLEEGDTQYFGPGTRLTVL.

This clonotype has at least ten counts. As DNA, the CDR3 is TGTGCCATCAGTGAGTCTGGCCAGCGGGGAAGTTCCTACGAGCAGTACTTC. Protein sequence: CAISESGQRGSSYEQYF. V and J are TRBV10-3 and TRBJ2-7; 7 bases match TRBD2. The CDR3 spans 17 residues. Germline V gene data show CDR1 as ENHRY and CDR2 as SYGVKD. Trimming removed 0 bases from V and 1 base from J; junction bases left unmatched: 9.

This clonotype was recorded at least ten times. This chain uses TRBV18 with TRBJ2-7; no clear D. The V gene lost 6 bases and the J gene lost 6 bases, with 18 bases spanning the gap. The CDR3 consists of 14 residues. Germline CDR1 KGHSH, CDR2 LQKENI. The DNA for the CDR3 is TGTGCCAGCTCCCCATTAGCCCAGGACGGCGAGCAGTACTTC. Protein product: CASSPLAQDGEQYF.

This clonotype was detected ten times or more. The V call is TRBV7-9, the J call TRBJ1-1; D is possibly TRBD1 (5 bases). Trimming removed 6 bases from V and 9 bases from J, with 14 bases in between. Germline values: CDR1 SEHNR, CDR2 FQNEAQ (reference sequence). The CDR3 extends over 12 amino acids. This chain's CDR3 is CASSFGAVQAFF. The CDR3 DNA reads as TGTGCCAGCAGTTTTGGGGCGGTACAAGCTTTCTTT.

A word on this clonotype: Given a much more abundant clone one base away, this may be a read error. The gene calls are TRBV7-6 and TRBJ1-4; TRBD1 might be the D (5 bases). Germline CDR1 and CDR2: SGHVS and FNYEAQ. The CDR3 is 14 residues long. In nucleotides, the CDR3 is TGTGCCGGCAGCTTAGAAGGGGAGGGAGAAAAACTGTTTTTT. Its protein is CAGSLEGEGEKLFF.

The CDR3 region has the DNA TGTGCCAGCCTAGCGGGGACCACAGATACGCAGTATTTT. It codes for CASLAGTTDTQYF. The rearrangement joins TRBV6-1 to TRBJ2-3, with TRBD2 matching over 9 bases. The CDR3 is made up of 13 amino acids. Germline V gene data show CDR1 as MNHNS and CDR2 as SASEGT. The trim removed 8 bases at V and 2 bases at J, leaving 2 bases unmatched.

This clonotype was found many times. DNA of the CDR3: TGTGCCAGCAGCCCCCCACGCGGGAGGTTTGTAAGCGAGCAGTTCTTC. Translated, it gives CASSPPRGRFVSEQFF. The chain carries TRBV14 and TRBJ2-1; 8 bases are a match to TRBD2. Trimming removed 4 bases from V and 10 bases from J; junction bases left unmatched: 15. The germline V gene encodes CDR1 SGHDN and CDR2 FVKESK. The CDR3 is 16 amino acids.

This clonotype has a count of ten or more. The V gene is TRBV6-6, the J gene TRBJ1-1, with TRBD1 matching over 7 bases. The V and J ends lost 5 bases and 2 bases, in that order; junction bases with no gene match: 8. Germline values: CDR1 MNHNY, CDR2 SVGAGI (reference sequence). The CDR3 spans 15 residues. CDR3 DNA sequence: TGTGCCAGCAGTCCAATCGACAGGGACAACACTGAAGCTTTCTTT. This sequence encodes CASSPIDRDNTEAFF.